This is a list of T cell receptor beta chains from one sample in a study of cytomegalovirus exposure and HLA in healthy donors. Measured with immunoSEQ multiplex PCR; TCRdb has only the in-frame clones, and not every one. Of more than 70,000 clones listed, about 95% are singletons. Source material: PBMCs. The receptors stem from a woman younger than 30 in good health and CMV-seronegative. Both conserved end residues are part of each CDR3. D genes are given only for firm matches. The size entry is marked missing in some rows and otherwise reads once, few, many or a size class.

>TRBJ2-2|NA|TRBV10-1|NA
TGCGCCAGCAGTGAGTCTGGCAGATACACCGGGGAGCTGTTTTTT
CASSESGRYTGELFF
>TRBJ1-1|NA|TRBV28|NA
TGTGCCAGCAGTTTACCCGACCGACACCATGAAGCTTTCTTT
CASSLPDRHHEAFF
>TRBJ2-7|NA|TRBV15|NA
TGTGCCACCAGCCCACGGGACTCGTACTACGAGCAGTACTTC
CATSPRDSYYEQYF
>TRBJ1-5|NA|TRBV18|TRBD1
TGTGCCAGCTCACCAGCGTTGTCTTCGGGACAGGGTCAGCCCCAGCATTTT
CASSPALSSGQGQPQHF
>TRBJ1-4|NA|TRBV7-9|NA
TGTGCCAGCAGCTTCGGAGGGGTTGAAAAACTGTTTTTT
CASSFGGVEKLFF
>TRBJ2-5|NA|TRBV7-3|NA
TGTGCCAGCAGCTCGGGGGAACAAGAGACCCAGTACTTC
CASSSGEQETQYF
>TRBJ1-3|NA|TRBV11-3|TRBD1
TGTGCCAGCAGCTTAGTTCCCCCCGGGACAGTTTCCTCTGGAAACACCATATATTTT
CASSLVPPGTVSSGNTIYF
>TRBJ2-1|NA|TRBV9|NA
TGTGCCAGCAGCCGAGGCGAGCCGAATGAGCAGTTCTTC
CASSRGEPNEQFF
>TRBJ2-7|NA|TRBV18|NA
TGTGCCAGCTCACCGAATCACAGGCGGGAAGGAGCCGAGCAGTACTTC
CASSPNHRREGAEQYF
>TRBJ1-1|NA|TRBV16|NA
TGTGCCAGCAGCCAACAGGGGTTGAACACTGAAGCTTTCTTT
CASSQQGLNTEAFF
>TRBJ1-1|NA|TRBV7-8|TRBD1
TGTGCCAGCAGCCTGGACAGGGGCAGAGGAGCTTTCTTT
CASSLDRGRGAFF
>TRBJ2-2|NA|TRBV29-1|NA
TGCAGCGTTGCTCGGGAGTCGAACACCGGGGAGCTGTTTTTT
CSVARESNTGELFF
>TRBJ2-5|once|TRBV5-5|TRBD1
TGTGCCAGCAGCGCCGGGACAGAGCAAGAGACCCAGTACTTC
CASSAGTEQETQYF
>TRBJ2-2|NA|TRBV6-1|NA
TGTGCCAGCAGTGAAGAGGCGGCGAACACCGGGGAGCTGTTTTTT
CASSEEAANTGELFF
>TRBJ1-6|NA|TRBV7-6|NA
TGTGCCAGCAGCCTCACAGGATGGGAATCACCCCTCCACTTT
CASSLTGWESPLHF
>TRBJ2-1|NA|TRBV11-2|NA
TGTGCCAGCAGCTTAATAGTTGCGGGGGCTACCTACAATGAGCAGTTCTTC
CASSLIVAGATYNEQFF
>TRBJ2-1|NA|TRBV29-1|TRBD2
TGCAGCGAGAGACTAGCGGGCATCTACAATGAGCAGTTCTTC
CSERLAGIYNEQFF
>TRBJ2-2|NA|TRBV19|TRBD1
TGTGCCAGTAGTATCCCCCAGGGGGCCGGCACCGGGGAGCTGTTTTTT
CASSIPQGAGTGELFF
>TRBJ1-5|few|TRBV10-2|TRBD1
TGCGCCAGCATGGCAGGGACAGACTATCAGCCCCAGCATTTT
CASMAGTDYQPQHF
>TRBJ2-2|NA|TRBV19|NA
TGTGCCACTCTCCCCAGGGCTTACACCGGGGAGCTGTTTTTT
CATLPRAYTGELFF
>TRBJ1-1|NA|TRBV11-2|NA
TGTGCCAGCAGCTTAGTTGGAGGTACTGAAGCTTTCTTT
CASSLVGGTEAFF
>TRBJ2-3|NA|TRBV27|NA
TGTGCCAGCAGTTCCGCAAGCGGGAGCACAGATACGCAGTATTTT
CASSSASGSTDTQYF
>TRBJ2-7|NA|TRBV5-4|TRBD1
TGTGCCAGCAGCTTGGGACAGGGGGTCCTATCCTACGAGCAGTACTTC
CASSLGQGVLSYEQYF
>TRBJ2-3|NA|TRBV9|NA
TGTGCCAGCAGCGTAGGGGGCTGGGCAGATACGCAGTATTTT
CASSVGGWADTQYF
>TRBJ2-7|NA|TRBV7-2|NA
TGTGCCAGCAGCATCGGGGTGGGTGGCTACGAGCAGTACTTC
CASSIGVGGYEQYF
>TRBJ2-7|NA|TRBV21-1|NA
TGTGCCAGCAGCCTTGGGGCAGGGGGTCTTTACGAGCAGTACTTC
CASSLGAGGLYEQYF
>TRBJ2-1|NA|TRBV4-2|NA
TGTGCCAGCAGCCAGGCCGGGACAAAGTCCTACAATGAGCAGTTCTTC
CASSQAGTKSYNEQFF
>TRBJ2-5|NA|TRBV19|TRBD1
TGTGCCAGTAGTCCAGGGGGCGAGTACCAAGAGACCCAGTACTTC
CASSPGGEYQETQYF
>TRBJ1-1|NA|TRBV4-2|NA
TGTGCCAGCAGCCACCCCCAGGGCACTGAAGCTTTCTTT
CASSHPQGTEAFF
>TRBJ1-4|NA|TRBV7-9|NA
TGTGCCAGCAGCCAACCTACAACGCAGGGCGGTGAAAAACTGTTTTTT
CASSQPTTQGGEKLFF
>TRBJ2-1|NA|TRBV7-9|NA
TGTGCCAGCAGCTTACAGGGGAATGAGCAGTTCTTC
CASSLQGNEQFF
>TRBJ2-2|once|TRBV7-2|NA
TGTGCCAGCAGCCCTGATGGTAGCGCGAGGATATGGGAGCTGTTTTTT
CASSPDGSARIWELFF
>TRBJ1-1|NA|TRBV6-5|NA
TGTGCCAGCAGCTACTTACTAGGTGGTGAAGCTTTCTTT
CASSYLLGGEAFF